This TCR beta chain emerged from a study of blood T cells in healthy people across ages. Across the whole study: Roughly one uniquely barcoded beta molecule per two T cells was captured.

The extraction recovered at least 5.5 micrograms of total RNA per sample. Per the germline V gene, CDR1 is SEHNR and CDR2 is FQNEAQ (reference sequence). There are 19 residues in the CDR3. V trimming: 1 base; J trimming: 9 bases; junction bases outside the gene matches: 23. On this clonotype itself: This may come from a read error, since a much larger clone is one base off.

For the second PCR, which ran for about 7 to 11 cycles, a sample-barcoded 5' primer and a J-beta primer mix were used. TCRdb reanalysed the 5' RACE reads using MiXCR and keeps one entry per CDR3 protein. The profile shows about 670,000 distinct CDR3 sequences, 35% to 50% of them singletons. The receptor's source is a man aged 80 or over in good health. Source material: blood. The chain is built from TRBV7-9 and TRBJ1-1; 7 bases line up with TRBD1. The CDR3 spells CASSLGVLAASGQYLQAFF. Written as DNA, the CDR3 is TGTGCCAGCAGCTTAGGAGTATTAGCGGCGTCGGGACAGTACTTACAAGCTTTCTTT.